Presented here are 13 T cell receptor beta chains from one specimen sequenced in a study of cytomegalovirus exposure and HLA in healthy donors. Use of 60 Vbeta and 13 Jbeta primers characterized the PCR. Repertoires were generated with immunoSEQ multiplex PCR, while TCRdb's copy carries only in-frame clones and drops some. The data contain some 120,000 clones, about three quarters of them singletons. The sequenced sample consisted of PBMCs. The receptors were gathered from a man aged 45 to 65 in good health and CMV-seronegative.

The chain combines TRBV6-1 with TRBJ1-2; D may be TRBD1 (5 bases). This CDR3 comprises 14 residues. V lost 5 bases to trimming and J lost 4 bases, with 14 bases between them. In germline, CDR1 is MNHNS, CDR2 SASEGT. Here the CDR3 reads CASSLSDGAYGYTF. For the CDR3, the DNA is TGTGCCAGCAGTTTGTCAGATGGGGCCTATGGCTACACCTTC.

In DNA, the CDR3 is TGTGCCAGCAGCCAAGGTAGCTCCTATAATTCACCCCTCCACTTT. This codes for CASSQGSSYNSPLHF. This chain connects TRBV4-2 to TRBJ1-6, with unresolved D. V lost 1 base and J 0 bases, leaving 4 bases between the germline ends. The germline V gene has CDR1 LGHNA and CDR2 YNFKEQ. The CDR3 sequence is 15 residues long.

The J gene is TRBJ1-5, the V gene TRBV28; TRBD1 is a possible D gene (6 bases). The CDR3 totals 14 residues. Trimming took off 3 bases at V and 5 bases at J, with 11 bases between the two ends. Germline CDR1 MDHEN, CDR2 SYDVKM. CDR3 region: CASSLGGADQPQHF. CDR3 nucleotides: TGTGCCAGCAGTTTGGGGGGGGCGGATCAGCCCCAGCATTTT.

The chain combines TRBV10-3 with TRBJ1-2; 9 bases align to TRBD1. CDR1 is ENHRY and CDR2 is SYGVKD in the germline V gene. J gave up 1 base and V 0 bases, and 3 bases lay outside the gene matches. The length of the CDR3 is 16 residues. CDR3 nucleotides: TGTGCCATCAGTGAGTCGACGACAGGGGGTAACTATGGCTACACCTTC. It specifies CAISESTTGGNYGYTF.

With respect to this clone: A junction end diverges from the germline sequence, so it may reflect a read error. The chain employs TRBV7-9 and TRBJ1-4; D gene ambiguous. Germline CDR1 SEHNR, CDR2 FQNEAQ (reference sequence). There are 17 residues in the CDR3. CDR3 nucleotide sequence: TGTTCCAGCAGCTTATCGGGAACACAAGCAACTAATGAAAAACTGTTTTTT. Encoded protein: CSSSLSGTQATNEKLFF.

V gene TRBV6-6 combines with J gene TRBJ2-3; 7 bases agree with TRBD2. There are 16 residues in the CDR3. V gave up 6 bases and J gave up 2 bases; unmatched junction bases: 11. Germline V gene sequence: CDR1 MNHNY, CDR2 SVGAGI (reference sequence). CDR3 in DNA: TGTGCCAGCAGACAAACCGCCGGGGGGTTCACAGATACGCAGTATTTT. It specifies CASRQTAGGFTDTQYF.

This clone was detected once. This chain's CDR3 is CAWRSGEAAGYTF. In DNA, the CDR3 is TGTGCCTGGCGCTCCGGGGAAGCGGCTGGCTACACCTTC. The chain uses TRBV30 and TRBJ1-2; D gene ambiguous. V was trimmed by 5 bases and J by 7 bases, leaving 17 bases between them. Germline loops: CDR1 GTSNPN, CDR2 SVGIG (reference sequence). The CDR3 sequence is 13 residues long. Complete variable domain (other parts from reference TRBV30 and TRBJ1-2): SQTIHQWPATLVQPVGSPLSLECTVEGTSNPNLYWYRQAAGRGLQLLFYSVGIGQISSEVPQNLSASRPQDRQFILSSKKLLLSDSGFYLCAWRSGEAAGYTFGSGTRLTVV.

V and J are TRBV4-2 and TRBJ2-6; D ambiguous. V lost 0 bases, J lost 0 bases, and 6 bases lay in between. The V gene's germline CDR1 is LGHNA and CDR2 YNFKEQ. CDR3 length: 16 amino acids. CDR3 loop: CASSQDRGSGANVLTF. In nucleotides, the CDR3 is TGTGCCAGCAGCCAAGATCGAGGCTCTGGGGCCAACGTCCTGACTTTC.

CDR3 residues: CASSQEQGMTEAFF. The CDR3 DNA is TGTGCCAGCAGCCAAGAACAGGGAATGACTGAAGCTTTCTTT. The chain recombines TRBV4-2 with TRBJ1-1; weak D call: TRBD1 (6 bases). This CDR3 spans 14 amino acids. From germline, CDR1 is LGHNA and CDR2 YNFKEQ. Trimming pared 0 bases from V and 5 bases from J, leaving 10 bases between.

The CDR3 coding sequence is TGTGCCAGCAGTTTGTCAGGGGCCCACCCACTGTTTTTT. Its protein product is CASSLSGAHPLFF. The V and J genes are TRBV28 and TRBJ1-4, with a weak D call TRBD1 (6 bases). Trimming pared 3 bases from V and 13 bases from J, leaving 15 bases between. The CDR3 runs 13 residues. From germline, CDR1 is MDHEN and CDR2 SYDVKM. Full variable domain (remainder filled in from reference TRBV28 and TRBJ1-4): DVKVTQSSRYLVKRTGEKVFLECVQDMDHENMFWYRQDPGLGLRLIYFSYDVKMKEKGDIPEGYSVSREKKERFSLILESASTNQTSMYLCASSLSGAHPLFFGSGTQLSVL.

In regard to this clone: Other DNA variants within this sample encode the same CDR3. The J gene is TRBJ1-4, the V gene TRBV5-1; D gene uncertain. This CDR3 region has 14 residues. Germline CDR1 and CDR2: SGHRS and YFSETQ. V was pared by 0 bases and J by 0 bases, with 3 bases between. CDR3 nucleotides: TGCGCCAGCAGCTTGGCGGCAACTAATGAAAAACTGTTTTTT. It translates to CASSLAATNEKLFF.

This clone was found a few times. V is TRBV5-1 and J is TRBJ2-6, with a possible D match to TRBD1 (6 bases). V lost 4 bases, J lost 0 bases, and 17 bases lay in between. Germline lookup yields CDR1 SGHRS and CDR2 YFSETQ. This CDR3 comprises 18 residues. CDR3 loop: CASSPNPGQISGANVLTF. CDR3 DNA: TGCGCCAGCAGCCCCAACCCGGGACAAATCTCTGGGGCCAACGTCCTGACTTTC. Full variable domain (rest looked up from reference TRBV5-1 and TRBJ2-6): KAGVTQTPRYLIKTRGQQVTLSCSPISGHRSVSWYQQTPGQGLQFLFEYFSETQRNKGNFPGRFSGRQFSNSRSEMNVSTLELGDSALYLCASSPNPGQISGANVLTFGAGSRLTVL.

This CDR3 is CASSLVFSRETQYF. Here the CDR3 DNA reads TGCGCCAGCAGCTTGGTGTTTAGCCGAGAGACCCAGTACTTC. The chain is built from TRBV5-1 and TRBJ2-5, with unresolved D. Per the germline V gene, CDR1 is SGHRS and CDR2 is YFSETQ. V was clipped by 0 bases and J by 4 bases, with 10 bases between them. CDR3 length: 14 amino acids.